This is a list of T cell receptor beta chains from one sample in a study of shared clonotypes between healthy human individuals. TCRdb's copy holds only in-frame clones and misses some; the assay was immunoSEQ multiplex PCR. Counted here are about 1 million clones, about 80% occurring once; the ten biggest clones make up approximately 1.3%. What was sequenced was memory CD4+ T cells sorted from blood. The receptors were gathered from a man aged 18 to 30 in good health. Both conserved end residues are part of each CDR3. D genes are given only for firm matches. Expanded clones get a size class; other rows say once, few or many, or leave the size out.

clone_size: NA; d_call: NA; v_call: TRBV9; j_call: TRBJ1-2; cdr3_nt: TGTGCCAGCAGCGTAGGAGTCAATGACTATGGCTACACCTTC; cdr3_aa: CASSVGVNDYGYTF
clone_size: NA; d_call: NA; v_call: TRBV6-1; j_call: TRBJ2-5; cdr3_nt: TGTGCCAGCTTCAGGGTAGGGCGGGGCGAGACCCAGTACTTC; cdr3_aa: CASFRVGRGETQYF
clone_size: NA; d_call: TRBD2; v_call: TRBV28; j_call: TRBJ2-4; cdr3_nt: TGTGCCAGCAGTAGACTAGCGGGGGGGGCGGACATTCAGTACTTC; cdr3_aa: CASSRLAGGADIQYF
clone_size: few; d_call: NA; v_call: TRBV7-9; j_call: TRBJ2-1; cdr3_nt: TGTGCCAGCAGCTTAGCCGCGGGCAGCTCCTACAATGAGCAGTTCTTC; cdr3_aa: CASSLAAGSSYNEQFF
clone_size: NA; d_call: NA; v_call: TRBV5-1; j_call: TRBJ1-1; cdr3_nt: TGCGCCAGCAGCTCTCGGACCATCAACACTGAAGCTTTCTTT; cdr3_aa: CASSSRTINTEAFF
clone_size: NA; d_call: NA; v_call: TRBV30; j_call: TRBJ1-3; cdr3_nt: TGTGCCTGGAGTGTCATGGGAAACACCATATATTTT; cdr3_aa: CAWSVMGNTIYF
clone_size: NA; d_call: NA; v_call: TRBV20-1; j_call: TRBJ1-1; cdr3_nt: TGCAGTGCTCGTTCAGGGGCCGCGCGCTTTTTT; cdr3_aa: CSARSGAARFF
clone_size: NA; d_call: NA; v_call: TRBV5-1; j_call: TRBJ1-1; cdr3_nt: TGCGCCAGCAGCTTGGGAGGAAAGCCAGGTGAAGCTTTCTTT; cdr3_aa: CASSLGGKPGEAFF
clone_size: NA; d_call: NA; v_call: TRBV6-5; j_call: TRBJ1-6; cdr3_nt: TGTGCCAGCAGTTACTCGACGGCAGCTAATTCACCCCTCCACTTT; cdr3_aa: CASSYSTAANSPLHF
clone_size: NA; d_call: TRBD1; v_call: TRBV18; j_call: TRBJ1-6; cdr3_nt: TGTGCCAGCTCACTGCCACAGGGGCCGGTAGGAACACCCCTCCACTTT; cdr3_aa: CASSLPQGPVGTPLHF
clone_size: few; d_call: TRBD2; v_call: TRBV19; j_call: TRBJ2-7; cdr3_nt: TGTGCCAGTAGTGTTAGCGGGATCTCCTACGAGCAGTACTTC; cdr3_aa: CASSVSGISYEQYF
clone_size: NA; d_call: NA; v_call: TRBV30; j_call: TRBJ1-4; cdr3_nt: TGTGCCTGGGAGAAAGCCGGAACTAATGAAAAACTGTTTTTT; cdr3_aa: CAWEKAGTNEKLFF